This TCR beta chain was recorded in a study of T-cell memory formation after mild COVID-19. Overall study results and limits: There was a balanced CD4/CD8 profile in clones contracting day 15 to 85, and later expanders leaned CD4+.

The authors produced TCR alpha and TCR beta cDNA libraries with sample barcodes and UMIs by 5'RACE using constant-segment primers. MiXCR, applied by TCRdb to the 5' RACE reads, yields one record per CDR3 protein. The sample lists about 320,000 distinct CDR3 sequences, about 13% occurring once. As regards this clonotype: Its target is unknown.

Trimming removed 5 bases from V and 6 bases from J; junction bases left unmatched: 25. The CDR3 runs 20 residues. CDR1 is SGHVS and CDR2 is FNYEAQ in the germline V gene. The TCR sequence derives from a man between 18 and 29 years old who had mild COVID-19 (a few samples of this study predate the infection). Cell type and time point are not known. The chain joins TRBV7-6 to TRBJ2-3, with TRBD1 identical over 8 bases. Sample: PBMCs or a T cell subset sorted from them (not recorded which). The CDR3 loop is CASSQFRGRGVDARLDTQYF. The CDR3 DNA reads as TGTGCCAGCAGCCAGTTCAGGGGGCGCGGGGTAGACGCCCGATTGGATACGCAGTATTTT.